Included here is one T cell receptor (beta chain) sequence, with context. The antigen is unknown. Every bit of the isolated RNA underwent reverse transcription, so sequencing read expressed TCRB transcripts. The study sequenced naive, central memory and regulatory T cell samples to an average of roughly 4 million reads. This table comes from immunoSEQ multiplex PCR, and its TCRdb copy is limited to in-frame clones, with some not included. The sample has hundreds of thousands of clones, about 12% seen once. The sample originates from a study of beta chain features in type 1 diabetes. Germline V gives CDR1 ENHRY, CDR2 SYGVKD. The V and J ends lost 2 bases and 0 bases, in that order; junction bases with no gene match: 1. This CDR3 spans 16 amino acids. Findings and caveats of the study: Using cDNA template may skew counts toward highly expressing activated cells. TCRB repertoires of naive, central memory and Treg cells appeared more similar among patients than among healthy donors. More deletions and fewer insertions at VDJ junctions were seen in type 1 diabetes patients.

Sequenced material: naive CD4+ T cells from blood. This TCR came from a man in his late teens or twenties in good health. This chain joins TRBV10-3 and TRBJ2-1; 10 bases map to TRBD2. CDR3 DNA: TGTGCCATCAGTGAGGGACTAGCGGCCTCCTACAATGAGCAGTTCTTC. Protein product: CAISEGLAASYNEQFF.